These T cell receptor beta chains were read from a single sample in a study of control samples from healthy donors and cancer patients. Using immunoSEQ multiplex PCR, the repertoire was profiled, and TCRdb retains in-frame clones only, with some absent. The sample lists over 150,000 clones; 94% were seen once. Sequencing input: PBMCs. Receptor source: a man aged 60 to 75 with colorectal cancer. The CDR3 runs from the conserved cysteine through the conserved F or W. The D gene is left open where the match is weak. Rows may omit the clone size; those that give it use once, few, many or a size class.

abundance | len | d_gene | j_gene | v_gene | CDR3aa | CDR3nt
once | 14 | NA | TRBJ1-5 | TRBV6-1 | CASSERVSNQPQHF | TGTGCCAGCAGTGAAAGGGTTAGCAATCAGCCCCAGCATTTT
NA | 14 | TRBD1 | TRBJ1-2 | TRBV7-2 | CASSSLGQGWGYTF | TGTGCCAGCAGCTCCCTGGGACAGGGTTGGGGCTACACCTTC
NA | 18 | NA | TRBJ2-2 | TRBV4-2 | CASSQSQETGANTGELFF | TGTGCCAGCAGCCAATCCCAGGAAACCGGGGCGAACACCGGGGAGCTGTTTTTT
once | 16 | NA | TRBJ2-1 | TRBV10-3 | CAINSDFSGVGNEQFF | TGTGCCATAAACTCAGATTTTTCCGGGGTGGGGAATGAGCAGTTCTTC
NA | 14 | TRBD1 | TRBJ2-5 | TRBV27 | CASSLGTGGETQYF | TGTGCCAGCAGTTTAGGGACAGGAGGAGAGACCCAGTACTTC
NA | 15 | NA | TRBJ2-7 | TRBV9 | CASSEGWRGSSEQYF | TGTGCCAGCAGCGAGGGGTGGAGAGGTTCCTCCGAGCAGTACTTC
NA | 19 | TRBD1 | TRBJ2-7 | TRBV7-9 | CASSPIDPVIQGASYEQYF | TGTGCCAGCAGCCCCATTGACCCAGTAATACAGGGGGCTTCCTACGAGCAGTACTTC
NA | 17 | TRBD1 | TRBJ2-2 | TRBV23-1 | CASSLVSDRGATGELFF | TGCGCCAGCAGTCTGGTCTCAGACAGGGGCGCGACCGGGGAGCTGTTTTTT
NA | 13 | NA | TRBJ1-1 | TRBV3-1/TRBV3-2 | CASRKGGDAEAFF | TGTGCCAGCAGAAAAGGGGGGGACGCTGAAGCTTTCTTT
NA | 14 | NA | TRBJ1-1 | TRBV5-1 | CASSDGLLNTEAFF | TGCGCCAGCAGCGACGGTCTATTGAACACTGAAGCTTTCTTT
NA | 15 | TRBD1 | TRBJ1-5 | TRBV19 | CASSTPGQVNQPQHF | TGTGCCAGTAGTACGCCGGGACAGGTCAATCAGCCCCAGCATTTT
once | 15 | NA | TRBJ1-6 | TRBV5-1 | CASSLQGYENSPLHF | TGCGCCAGCAGCCTACAGGGTTATGAGAATTCACCCCTCCACTTT
NA | 14 | NA | TRBJ1-2 | TRBV3-1/TRBV3-2 | CASSQDLRVHGYTF | TGTGCCAGCAGCCAAGATCTGAGGGTCCATGGCTACACCTTC
NA | 15 | TRBD1 | TRBJ2-1 | TRBV18 | CASSPQGTGGHEQFF | TGTGCCAGCTCACCACAGGGGACAGGGGGTCATGAGCAGTTCTTC
NA | 15 | NA | TRBJ1-2 | TRBV6-5 | CASSSPGATRGGYTF | TGTGCCAGCAGTTCGCCTGGGGCTACGAGGGGTGGCTACACCTTC
NA | 13 | NA | TRBJ2-5 | TRBV12-3/TRBV12-4 | CASSAGLQETQYF | TGTGCCAGCAGTGCTGGACTGCAAGAGACCCAGTACTTC
NA | 15 | NA | TRBJ1-2 | TRBV7-9 | CASSAQLGQNSGYTF | TGTGCCAGCAGCGCCCAGTTGGGCCAAAACTCTGGCTACACCTTC
NA | 17 | NA | TRBJ1-2 | TRBV24-1 | CATSDLSGGAGENGYTF | TGTGCCACCAGTGATTTATCGGGGGGGGCGGGAGAGAATGGCTACACCTTC
NA | 15 | NA | TRBJ1-2 | TRBV27 | CASSLLGQADYGYTF | TGTGCCAGCAGTTTATTAGGACAAGCGGACTATGGCTACACCTTC
NA | 14 | NA | TRBJ2-1 | TRBV7-2 | CASSLRGAGNEQFF | TGTGCCAGCAGCTTAAGGGGGGCCGGCAATGAGCAGTTCTTC
NA | 15 | TRBD1 | TRBJ1-6 | TRBV7-9 | CASIGTDSYNSPLHF | TGTGCCAGCATCGGGACAGACTCCTATAATTCACCCCTCCACTTT
few | 15 | TRBD1 | TRBJ2-7 | TRBV30 | CAWSIWGQGSYEQYF | TGTGCCTGGAGTATTTGGGGACAGGGGTCCTACGAGCAGTACTTC
NA | 14 | TRBD1 | TRBJ1-5 | TRBV6-6 | CASRTTGSEQPQHF | TGTGCCAGCAGAACGACAGGGAGTGAACAGCCCCAGCATTTT
NA | 18 | TRBD2 | TRBJ2-5 | TRBV13 | CASSLPTPLAGGQETQYF | TGTGCCAGCAGCTTGCCGACTCCACTAGCGGGGGGGCAAGAGACCCAGTACTTC
NA | 13 | NA | TRBJ1-1 | TRBV7-9 | CASSPRAYSEAFF | TGTGCCAGCAGCCCCCGGGCCTACTCTGAAGCTTTCTTT
NA | 14 | TRBD1 | TRBJ2-1 | TRBV6-5 | CASRDTGAGNEQFF | TGTGCCAGCAGAGACACAGGGGCCGGGAATGAGCAGTTCTTC
NA | 17 | NA | TRBJ1-1 | TRBV6-2/TRBV6-3 | CASSHRKGALLDTEAFF | TGTGCCAGCAGTCACAGAAAAGGGGCCTTATTGGACACTGAAGCTTTCTTT
NA | 13 | NA | TRBJ2-6 | TRBV27 | CASRESGANVLTF | TGTGCCAGCAGAGAATCTGGGGCCAACGTCCTGACTTTC
NA | 13 | NA | TRBJ2-2 | TRBV12-3/TRBV12-4 | CASRLIGTGELFF | TGTGCCAGCAGACTGATAGGGACCGGGGAGCTGTTTTTT
NA | 13 | NA | TRBJ1-6 | TRBV5-5 | CASSLGWDSPLHF | TGTGCCAGCAGTCTTGGGTGGGACTCACCCCTCCACTTT
NA | 14 | TRBD1 | TRBJ1-1 | TRBV6-5 | CASRSGQINTEAFF | TGTGCCAGCAGGTCGGGACAGATTAACACTGAAGCTTTCTTT
once | 14 | TRBD2 | TRBJ2-1 | TRBV10-3 | CAIRTSGSYNEQFF | TGTGCCATAAGGACTAGCGGCTCCTACAATGAGCAGTTCTTC
NA | 17 | TRBD2 | TRBJ2-1 | TRBV4-2 | CASSARLAGEAYNEQFF | TGTGCCAGCAGCGCCCGACTAGCCGGGGAAGCATACAATGAGCAGTTCTTC
NA | 13 | NA | TRBJ1-1 | TRBV6-5 | CASSLQGITEAFF | TGTGCCAGCAGTTTACAGGGAATCACTGAAGCTTTCTTT
NA | 13 | NA | TRBJ2-2 | TRBV6-5 | CASSSQGTGELFF | TGTGCCAGCAGTTCCCAGGGCACCGGGGAGCTGTTTTTT
NA | 14 | NA | TRBJ1-2 | TRBV6-5 | CASSLTGLNYGYTF | TGTGCCAGCAGTCTTACAGGGTTAAACTATGGCTACACCTTC
NA | 13 | NA | TRBJ2-7 | TRBV19 | CASSPGTMGEQYF | TGTGCCAGTAGTCCCGGGACGATGGGGGAGCAGTACTTC
NA | 11 | NA | TRBJ1-2 | TRBV29-1 | CSVGGSEGYTF | TGCAGCGTTGGGGGGTCCGAGGGCTACACCTTC
NA | 15 | TRBD1 | TRBJ2-3 | TRBV6-2/TRBV6-3 | CASSPRDRGTDTQYF | TGTGCCAGCAGCCCCCGGGACAGGGGCACAGATACGCAGTATTTT
NA | 15 | NA | TRBJ2-7 | TRBV7-9 | CASLPREDSSYEQYF | TGTGCCAGCTTACCACGGGAGGACAGTTCCTACGAGCAGTACTTC
NA | 13 | NA | TRBJ1-1 | TRBV10-3 | CAISGGPYTEAFF | TGTGCCATCAGTGGGGGACCTTACACTGAAGCTTTCTTT
NA | 14 | TRBD1 | TRBJ1-1 | TRBV5-5 | CASSWGQGGTEAFF | TGTGCCAGCAGCTGGGGACAGGGAGGGACTGAAGCTTTCTTT
NA | 14 | TRBD2 | TRBJ2-7 | TRBV5-1 | CASSLTAGGREQYF | TGCGCCAGCAGCTTGACAGCGGGGGGGCGCGAGCAGTACTTC
NA | 15 | TRBD1 | TRBJ1-6 | TRBV27 | CATGEGDRGNSPLHF | TGTGCCACCGGGGAGGGGGACAGGGGTAATTCACCCCTCCACTTT
NA | 15 | NA | TRBJ1-2 | TRBV5-1 | CASSPDAGGDYGYTF | TGCGCCAGCAGCCCGGACGCTGGAGGCGACTATGGCTACACCTTC